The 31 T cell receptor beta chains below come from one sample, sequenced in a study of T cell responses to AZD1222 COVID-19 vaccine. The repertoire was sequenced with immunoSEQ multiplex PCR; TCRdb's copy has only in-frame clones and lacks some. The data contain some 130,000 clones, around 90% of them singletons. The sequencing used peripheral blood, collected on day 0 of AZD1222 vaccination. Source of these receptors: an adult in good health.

The CDR3 loop reads CASSLESLYGYTF. For the CDR3, the DNA is TGTGCCAGCAGCTTAGAGTCTCTCTATGGCTACACCTTC. The rearrangement joins TRBV7-9 to TRBJ1-2; D is unresolved. Trimming removed 1 base from V and 4 bases from J, with 7 bases in between. Germline V gives CDR1 SEHNR, CDR2 FQNEAQ (reference sequence). The CDR3 length is 13 residues.

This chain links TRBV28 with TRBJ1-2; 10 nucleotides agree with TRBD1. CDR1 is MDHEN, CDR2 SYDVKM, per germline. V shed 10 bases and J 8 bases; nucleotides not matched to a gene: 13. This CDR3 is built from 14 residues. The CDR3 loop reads CAIEFPGQGRGYTF. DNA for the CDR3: TGTGCCATTGAATTTCCGGGACAGGGGAGGGGCTACACCTTC.

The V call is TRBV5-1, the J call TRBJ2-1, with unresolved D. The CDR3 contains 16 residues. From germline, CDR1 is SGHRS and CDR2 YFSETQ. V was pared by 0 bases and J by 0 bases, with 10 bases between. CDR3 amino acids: CASSLASSSSYNEQFF. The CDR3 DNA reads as TGCGCCAGCAGCTTGGCCTCCAGCAGCTCCTACAATGAGCAGTTCTTC. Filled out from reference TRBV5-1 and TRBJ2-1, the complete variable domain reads KAGVTQTPRYLIKTRGQQVTLSCSPISGHRSVSWYQQTPGQGLQFLFEYFSETQRNKGNFPGRFSGRQFSNSRSEMNVSTLELGDSALYLCASSLASSSSYNEQFFGPGTRLTVL.

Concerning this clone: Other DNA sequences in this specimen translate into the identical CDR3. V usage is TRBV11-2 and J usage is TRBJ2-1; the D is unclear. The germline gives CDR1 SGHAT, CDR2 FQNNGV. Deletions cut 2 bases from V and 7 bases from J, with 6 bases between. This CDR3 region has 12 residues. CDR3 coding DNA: TGTGCCAGCAGCTTATTGGGTAATGAGCAGTTCTTC. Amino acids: CASSLLGNEQFF.

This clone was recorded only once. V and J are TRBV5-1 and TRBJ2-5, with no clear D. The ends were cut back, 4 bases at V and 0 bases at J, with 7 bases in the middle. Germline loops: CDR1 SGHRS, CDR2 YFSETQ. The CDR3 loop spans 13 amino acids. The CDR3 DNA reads TGCGCCAGCAGCGTGGTTGACCAAGAGACCCAGTACTTC. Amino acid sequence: CASSVVDQETQYF. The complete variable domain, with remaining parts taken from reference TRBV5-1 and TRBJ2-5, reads KAGVTQTPRYLIKTRGQQVTLSCSPISGHRSVSWYQQTPGQGLQFLFEYFSETQRNKGNFPGRFSGRQFSNSRSEMNVSTLELGDSALYLCASSVVDQETQYFGPGTRLLVL.

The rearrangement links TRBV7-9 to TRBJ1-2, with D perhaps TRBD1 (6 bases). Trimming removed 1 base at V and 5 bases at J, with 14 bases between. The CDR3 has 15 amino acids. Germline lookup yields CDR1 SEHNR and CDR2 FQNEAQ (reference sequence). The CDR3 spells CASSLEGDTPYGYTF. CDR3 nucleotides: TGTGCCAGCAGCTTAGAGGGGGACACCCCTTATGGCTACACCTTC.

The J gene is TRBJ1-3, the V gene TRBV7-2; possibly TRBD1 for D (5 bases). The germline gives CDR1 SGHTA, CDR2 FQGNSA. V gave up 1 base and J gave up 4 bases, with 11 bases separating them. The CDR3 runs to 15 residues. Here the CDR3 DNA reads TGTGCCAGCAGCTTAGATGGGACCCCCGGAAACACCATATATTTT. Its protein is CASSLDGTPGNTIYF.

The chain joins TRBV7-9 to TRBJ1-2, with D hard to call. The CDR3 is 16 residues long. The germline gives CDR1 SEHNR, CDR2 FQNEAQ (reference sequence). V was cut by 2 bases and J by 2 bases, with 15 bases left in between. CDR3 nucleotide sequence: TGTGCCAGCAGCTTATCCACAGCGGGAGGCAACTATGGCTACACCTTC. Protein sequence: CASSLSTAGGNYGYTF.

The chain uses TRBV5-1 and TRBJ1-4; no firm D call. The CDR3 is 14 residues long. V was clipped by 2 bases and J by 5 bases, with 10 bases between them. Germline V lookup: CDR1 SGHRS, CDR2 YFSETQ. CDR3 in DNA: TGCGCCAGCAGCTTTGGTGCACCGAATGAAAAACTGTTTTTT. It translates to CASSFGAPNEKLFF. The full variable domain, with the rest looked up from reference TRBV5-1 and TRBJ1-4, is KAGVTQTPRYLIKTRGQQVTLSCSPISGHRSVSWYQQTPGQGLQFLFEYFSETQRNKGNFPGRFSGRQFSNSRSEMNVSTLELGDSALYLCASSFGAPNEKLFFGSGTQLSVL.

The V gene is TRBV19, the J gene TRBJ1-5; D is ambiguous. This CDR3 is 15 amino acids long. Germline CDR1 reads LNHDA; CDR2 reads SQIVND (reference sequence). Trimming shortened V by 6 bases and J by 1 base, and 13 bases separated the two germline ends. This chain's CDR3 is CASRGIGSSNQPQHF. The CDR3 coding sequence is TGTGCCAGTAGGGGCATAGGATCCAGCAATCAGCCCCAGCATTTT.

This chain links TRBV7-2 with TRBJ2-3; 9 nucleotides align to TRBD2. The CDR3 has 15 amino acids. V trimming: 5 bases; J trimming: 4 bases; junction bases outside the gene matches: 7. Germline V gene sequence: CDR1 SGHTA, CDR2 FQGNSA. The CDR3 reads CASSPRRTSADTQYF. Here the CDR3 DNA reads TGTGCCAGCAGCCCACGCCGGACTAGCGCAGATACGCAGTATTTT.

The CDR3 here is CASSPFTGELFF. The CDR3 DNA reads TGTGCCAGCAGCCCCTTTACCGGGGAGCTGTTTTTT. V and J are TRBV14 and TRBJ2-2; no reliable D call. Trimming took off 4 bases at V and 5 bases at J, with 5 bases between the two ends. Germline V gene lookup returns CDR1 SGHDN and CDR2 FVKESK. This CDR3 has 12 residues.

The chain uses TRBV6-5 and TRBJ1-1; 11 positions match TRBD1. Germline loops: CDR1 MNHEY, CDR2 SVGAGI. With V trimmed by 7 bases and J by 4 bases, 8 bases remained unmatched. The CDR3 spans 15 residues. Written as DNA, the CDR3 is TGTGCCAGCACGGACAGGGGGCGCGTTGGCACTGAAGCTTTCTTT. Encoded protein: CASTDRGRVGTEAFF.

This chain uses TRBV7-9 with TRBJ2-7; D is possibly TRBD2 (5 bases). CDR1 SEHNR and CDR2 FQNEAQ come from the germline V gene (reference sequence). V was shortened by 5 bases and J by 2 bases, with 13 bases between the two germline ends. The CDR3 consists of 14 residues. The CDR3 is CASSPNGITYEQYF. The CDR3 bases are TGTGCCAGCAGCCCGAACGGGATAACCTACGAGCAGTACTTC.

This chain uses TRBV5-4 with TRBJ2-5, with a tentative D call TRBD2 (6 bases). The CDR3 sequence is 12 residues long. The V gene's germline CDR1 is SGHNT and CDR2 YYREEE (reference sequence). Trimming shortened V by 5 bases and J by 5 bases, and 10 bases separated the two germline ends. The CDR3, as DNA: TGTGCCAGCAGGCAGGGACTGGAGACCCAGTACTTC. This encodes CASRQGLETQYF.

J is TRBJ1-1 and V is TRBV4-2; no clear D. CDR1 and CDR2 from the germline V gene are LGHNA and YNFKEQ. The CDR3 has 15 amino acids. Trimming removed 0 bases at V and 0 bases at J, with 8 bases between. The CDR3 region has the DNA TGTGCCAGCAGCCAAGATGGGGTGGTGAACACTGAAGCTTTCTTT. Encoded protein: CASSQDGVVNTEAFF.

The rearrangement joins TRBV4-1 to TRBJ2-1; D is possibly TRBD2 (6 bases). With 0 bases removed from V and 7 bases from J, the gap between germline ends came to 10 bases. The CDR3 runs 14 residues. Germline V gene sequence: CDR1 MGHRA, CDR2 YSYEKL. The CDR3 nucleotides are TGCGCCAGCAGCCAAGAGGGAGGCAGAAATGAGCAGTTCTTC. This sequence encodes CASSQEGGRNEQFF.

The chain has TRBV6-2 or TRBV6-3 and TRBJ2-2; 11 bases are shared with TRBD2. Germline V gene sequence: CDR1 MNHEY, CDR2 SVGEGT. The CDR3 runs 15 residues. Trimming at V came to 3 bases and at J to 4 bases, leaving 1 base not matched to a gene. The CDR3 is CASSYSGGATGELFF. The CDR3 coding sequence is TGTGCCAGCAGTTATAGCGGGGGGGCCACCGGGGAGCTGTTTTTT.

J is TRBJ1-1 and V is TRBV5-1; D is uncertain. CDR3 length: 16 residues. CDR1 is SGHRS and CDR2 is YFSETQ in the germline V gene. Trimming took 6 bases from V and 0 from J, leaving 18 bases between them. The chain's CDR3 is CASKFGGRMMNTEAFF. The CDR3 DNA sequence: TGCGCCAGCAAATTCGGAGGTAGAATGATGAACACTGAAGCTTTCTTT.

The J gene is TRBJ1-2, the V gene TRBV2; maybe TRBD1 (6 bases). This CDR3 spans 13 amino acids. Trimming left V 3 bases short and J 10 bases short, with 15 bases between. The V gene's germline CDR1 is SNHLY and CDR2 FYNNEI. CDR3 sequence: CASSEGAWRDYTF. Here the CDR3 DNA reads TGTGCCAGCAGTGAGGGGGCCTGGCGTGACTACACCTTC.

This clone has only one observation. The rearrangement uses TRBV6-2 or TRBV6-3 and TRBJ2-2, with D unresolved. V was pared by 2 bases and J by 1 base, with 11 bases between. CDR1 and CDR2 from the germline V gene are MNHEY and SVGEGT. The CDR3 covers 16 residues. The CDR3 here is CASSYPRTGNTGELFF. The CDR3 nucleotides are TGTGCCAGCAGTTACCCCCGAACTGGGAACACCGGGGAGCTGTTTTTT.

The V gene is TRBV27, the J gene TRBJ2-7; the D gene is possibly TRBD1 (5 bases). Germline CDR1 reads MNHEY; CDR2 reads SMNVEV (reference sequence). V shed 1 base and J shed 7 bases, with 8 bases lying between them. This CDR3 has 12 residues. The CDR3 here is CASSLWGREQYF. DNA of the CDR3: TGTGCCAGCAGTTTATGGGGCCGAGAGCAGTACTTC.

The CDR3 DNA reads TGTGCCAGCAGCTTGGGGGCGGACGGAAACACCATATATTTT. Protein: CASSLGADGNTIYF. The rearrangement uses TRBV7-9 and TRBJ1-3, with TRBD1 as a possible D gene (6 bases). Germline values: CDR1 SEHNR, CDR2 FQNEAQ (reference sequence). The CDR3 is 14 amino acids. V was shortened by 3 bases and J by 4 bases, with 10 bases between the two germline ends.

The CDR3 loop reads CASSGVFGGGGNTIYF. CDR3 bases: TGTGCCAGCAGTGGGGTATTTGGGGGAGGCGGAAACACCATATATTTT. The rearrangement links TRBV6-1 to TRBJ1-3; D possibly corresponds to TRBD1 (5 bases). The CDR3 runs to 16 residues. From germline, CDR1 is MNHNS and CDR2 SASEGT. V lost 4 bases to trimming and J lost 4 bases, with 17 bases between them.

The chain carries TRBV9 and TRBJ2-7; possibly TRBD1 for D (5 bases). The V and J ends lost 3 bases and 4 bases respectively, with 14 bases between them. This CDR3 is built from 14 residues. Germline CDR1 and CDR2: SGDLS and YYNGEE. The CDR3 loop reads CASSADPDSYEQYF. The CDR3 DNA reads TGTGCCAGCAGCGCCGACCCAGACAGTTACGAGCAGTACTTC.

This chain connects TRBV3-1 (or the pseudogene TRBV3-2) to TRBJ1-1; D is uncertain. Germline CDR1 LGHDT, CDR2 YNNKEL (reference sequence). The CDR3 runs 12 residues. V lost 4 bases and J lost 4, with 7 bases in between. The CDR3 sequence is CASSPWGTEAFF. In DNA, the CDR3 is TGTGCCAGCAGCCCGTGGGGCACTGAAGCTTTCTTT.

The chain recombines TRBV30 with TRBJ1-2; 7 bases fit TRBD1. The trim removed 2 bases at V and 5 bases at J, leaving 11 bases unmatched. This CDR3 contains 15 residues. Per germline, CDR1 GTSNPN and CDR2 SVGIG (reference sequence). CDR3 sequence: CAWSRTGTARYGYTF. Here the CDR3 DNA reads TGTGCCTGGAGTCGGACCGGGACAGCAAGATATGGCTACACCTTC.

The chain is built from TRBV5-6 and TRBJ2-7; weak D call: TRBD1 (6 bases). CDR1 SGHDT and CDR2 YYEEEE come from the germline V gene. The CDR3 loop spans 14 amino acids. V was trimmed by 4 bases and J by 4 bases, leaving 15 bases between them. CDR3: CASSGDAGAYEQYF. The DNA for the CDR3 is TGTGCCAGCAGCGGGGACGCAGGGGCTTACGAGCAGTACTTC.

CDR3 sequence (DNA): TGCGCCAGCAGTGCAGGGTTAAGCAATCAGCCCCAGCATTTT. Translating gives CASSAGLSNQPQHF. The chain combines TRBV10-1 with TRBJ1-5; D possibly corresponds to TRBD1 (5 bases). The CDR3 loop spans 14 amino acids. The V end was cut by 4 bases, the J end by 1 base, with 8 bases between. Germline-derived CDR1 and CDR2 are WNHNN and SYGVQD (reference sequence).

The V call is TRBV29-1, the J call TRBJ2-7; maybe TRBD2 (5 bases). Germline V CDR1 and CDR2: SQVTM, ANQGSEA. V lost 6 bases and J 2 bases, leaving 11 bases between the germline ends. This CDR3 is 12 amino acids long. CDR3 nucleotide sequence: TGCAGCGTCGTCGCCGGGACCTACGAGCAGTACTTC. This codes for CSVVAGTYEQYF.

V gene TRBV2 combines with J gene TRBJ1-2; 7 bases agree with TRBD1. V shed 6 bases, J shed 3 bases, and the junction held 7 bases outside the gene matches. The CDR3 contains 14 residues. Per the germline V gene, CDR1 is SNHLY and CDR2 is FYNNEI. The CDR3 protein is CASSEQQGYYGYTF. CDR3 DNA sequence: TGTGCCAGCAGCGAACAACAGGGGTACTATGGCTACACCTTC.